This T cell receptor beta chain was observed in a study of glioma-infiltrating T cells. The study, taken as a whole, reports: Gliomas, especially low-grade, showed above-expected tissue-blood divergence; non-neoplastic patients showed below. Tissue and blood shared very few CDR3 sequences.

Amplification of TCR alpha and beta CDR3 regions from RNA used iRepertoire nested multiplex PCR. Input was roughly 100-450 ng of tissue mRNA or PBMC total RNA. TCRdb itself ran the multiplex PCR reads through MiXCR, one entry per CDR3 protein. The profile shows 100,000 to 150,000 distinct CDR3 sequences, approximately 24% of them singletons. In regard to this clonotype: Its specificity is not known.

Sequenced: glioma tissue, nonneoplastic brain tissue, or PBMCs (not recorded which). This TCR was recovered from a human donor with low-grade glioma or glioblastoma, undergoing nonglioma brain surgery, or in good health (not recorded which).

The DNA for the CDR3 is TGTGCCAGCAGCTTACAGGGAGCTAGCAATCAGCCCCAGCATTTT. Encoded protein: CASSLQGASNQPQHF. The chain carries TRBV11-2 and TRBJ1-5; perhaps TRBD1 as D (5 bases). There are 15 residues in the CDR3. Germline CDR1 is SGHAT and CDR2 is FQNNGV. Trimming pared 2 bases from V and 0 bases from J, leaving 8 bases between.